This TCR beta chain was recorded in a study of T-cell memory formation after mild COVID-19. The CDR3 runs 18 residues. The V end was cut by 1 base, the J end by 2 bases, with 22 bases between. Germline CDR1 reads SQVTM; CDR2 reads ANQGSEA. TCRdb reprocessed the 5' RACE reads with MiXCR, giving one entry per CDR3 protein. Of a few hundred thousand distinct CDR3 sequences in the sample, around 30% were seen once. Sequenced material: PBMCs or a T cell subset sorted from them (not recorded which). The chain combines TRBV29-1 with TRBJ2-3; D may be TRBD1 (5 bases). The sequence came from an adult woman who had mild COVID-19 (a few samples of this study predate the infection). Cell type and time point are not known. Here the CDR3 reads CSVEGGLTGFYSTDTQYF. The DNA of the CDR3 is TGCAGCGTTGAAGGAGGTCTAACAGGATTTTATTCCACAGATACGCAGTATTTT.